This entry lists 5 T cell receptor beta chains sequenced from one sample in a study of shared clonotypes between healthy human individuals. Some clones are missing from TCRdb's copy, which holds only in-frame ones; the method was immunoSEQ multiplex PCR. This table has about 500,000 clones, 70% to 80% appearing once. The sample taken for sequencing was PBMCs. Receptors originate from a woman aged 40 to 50 in good health. Some clones in this sample may be carry-over from other donors' samples.

This chain connects TRBV30 to TRBJ1-2, with TRBD1 matching 10 bases. This CDR3 is 15 amino acids long. V lost 0 bases to trimming and J lost 4 bases; unmatched junction nucleotides: 5. Germline CDR1 is GTSNPN and CDR2 is SVGIG (reference sequence). CDR3 region: CAWSVGTGEGYGYTF. The CDR3 coding sequence is TGTGCCTGGAGTGTAGGGACAGGGGAAGGCTATGGCTACACCTTC.

The rearrangement links TRBV18 to TRBJ1-1; D is uncertain. V was cut by 3 bases and J by 1 base, with 12 bases left in between. The CDR3 covers 15 residues. The V gene's germline CDR1 is KGHSH and CDR2 LQKENI. The CDR3 nucleotides are TGTGCCAGCTCACCTGGTCCCGTTGGGAACACTGAAGCTTTCTTT. Its translation is CASSPGPVGNTEAFF.

This chain joins TRBV28 and TRBJ2-7; the match to TRBD2 covers 9 bases. With 7 bases clipped from V and 5 bases from J, the junction kept 15 bases outside the gene matches. The CDR3 has 16 residues. Germline-derived CDR1 and CDR2 are MDHEN and SYDVKM. CDR3 residues: CASTPSTGTSSDEQYF. CDR3 nucleotides: TGTGCCAGCACCCCCTCCACCGGGACTAGCAGCGACGAGCAGTACTTC.

The chain has TRBV5-1 and TRBJ1-3, with D maybe TRBD1 (5 bases). This CDR3 is built from 17 residues. Looked up from germline, CDR1 is SGHRS and CDR2 is YFSETQ. The V gene lost 4 bases and the J gene lost 0 bases, with 17 bases spanning the gap. The CDR3 region has the DNA TGCGCCAGCAGCATAAGCCCTCAGGGAGGCTCTGGAAACACCATATATTTT. Its protein is CASSISPQGGSGNTIYF.

The rearrangement joins TRBV28 to TRBJ2-7, with 7 bases matching TRBD2. Trimming cost V 6 bases and J 2 bases; bases outside gene matches: 7. The CDR3 runs 14 residues. CDR1 and CDR2 from the germline V gene are MDHEN and SYDVKM. CDR3 nucleotide sequence: TGTGCCAGCAGCCCGGGGGGAAGCACCTACGAGCAGTACTTC. As protein: CASSPGGSTYEQYF.